This is a list of T cell receptor beta chains from one sample in a study of cytomegalovirus exposure and HLA in healthy donors. Assay used: immunoSEQ multiplex PCR; TCRdb lists only in-frame clones, some missing. The table for this sample gives about 130,000 clones. Sample: PBMCs. These receptors all stem from a woman aged 40 to 50 in good health and CMV-seronegative. The CDR3 runs from the conserved cysteine through the conserved F or W. D genes are given only for firm matches.

v_gene	j_gene	d_gene	CDR3nt	CDR3aa
TRBV7-7	TRBJ2-2	NA	TGTGCTACCAGCGCCTCGAGGAACACCGGGGAGCTGTTTTTT	CATSASRNTGELFF
TRBV29-1	TRBJ2-7	TRBD2	TGCAGCGCGGGGGGGGGATCGGGAGAGCAGTACTTC	CSAGGGSGEQYF
TRBV19	TRBJ1-4	NA	TGTGCCAGCACAGGGTACGGTGAAAAACTGTTTTTT	CASTGYGEKLFF
TRBV25-1	TRBJ1-5	NA	TGTGCCAGCAGCTGGGGAGGTCAGCCCCAGCATTTT	CASSWGGQPQHF
TRBV7-6	TRBJ1-2	TRBD1	TGTGCCAGCAGCCCAAGGAGGACTGGGACAGGTTATGGCTACACCTTC	CASSPRRTGTGYGYTF
TRBV19	TRBJ2-1	NA	TGTGCCAGTAGTAGGCGGGCGAATACGCTTTTGGACAATGAGCAGTTCTTC	CASSRRANTLLDNEQFF
TRBV19	TRBJ1-3	NA	TGTGCCAGTAGTACCCCCTCTTGGCGGATTTCTGGAAACACCATATATTTT	CASSTPSWRISGNTIYF
TRBV7-3	TRBJ1-1	TRBD1	TGTGCCAGCAGCTCGGGACAGGGTAACGAAGCTTTCTTT	CASSSGQGNEAFF
TRBV5-1	TRBJ2-3	TRBD1	TGTGCCAGCAGCTTTACGACAGGGGGCACAGATACGCAGTATTTT	CASSFTTGGTDTQYF
TRBV5-1	TRBJ2-2	NA	TGCGCCAGCAGCTTTACTTCGAACACCGGGGAGCTGTTTTTT	CASSFTSNTGELFF
TRBV29-1	TRBJ1-1	NA	TGCAGCGTTTCTCGGGGTCTGAACACTGAAGCTTTCTTT	CSVSRGLNTEAFF
TRBV28	TRBJ2-7	NA	TGTGCCAGCAGTTTAACAGAACTTGGCTACGAGCAGTACTTC	CASSLTELGYEQYF
TRBV10-3	TRBJ1-5	TRBD1	TGTGCCATCAGTGAATCGACAGGGAGCAATCAGCCCCAGCATTTT	CAISESTGSNQPQHF
TRBV5-4	TRBJ1-1	NA	TGTGCCAGCAGCTTGGAAGGGGTCACTGAAGCTTTCTTT	CASSLEGVTEAFF
TRBV11-2	TRBJ2-1	TRBD2	TGTGCCAGCAGCCGAAGGGATAGCGGGGTTTCCTACAATGAGCAGTTCTTC	CASSRRDSGVSYNEQFF
TRBV5-1	TRBJ1-1	NA	TGCGCCAGCAGCACCAGAGGGGGGGGCAGCCTCCAACCTGAAGCTTTCTTT	CASSTRGGGSLQPEAFF
TRBV10-3	TRBJ1-4	TRBD1	TGTGCCATCGGGGACAGGGGGAGTGAAAAACTGTTTTTT	CAIGDRGSEKLFF
TRBV11-2	TRBJ2-1	TRBD2	TGTGCCAGCAGCCCCGGACTAGCGGGGGGTTACAATGAGCAGTTCTTC	CASSPGLAGGYNEQFF
TRBV28	TRBJ1-5	NA	TGTGCCAGCAGTTCCGGAGCGACAGGTCGCCTATATTTT	CASSSGATGRLYF
TRBV7-2	TRBJ2-5	NA	TGTGCCAGCAGCACCCAGGGGACGGACCAAGAGACCCAGTACTTC	CASSTQGTDQETQYF
TRBV2	TRBJ2-2	NA	TGTGCCAGCAGTCGAAGTCGGACCGGGGAGCTGTTTTTT	CASSRSRTGELFF
TRBV28	TRBJ1-4	TRBD1	TGTGCCAGCAGCAGTACAGGGGCGGAGCCTAATGAAAAACTGTTTTTT	CASSSTGAEPNEKLFF
TRBV19	TRBJ2-7	TRBD1	TGTGCCAGTAAAACGACAGGGCCAGGCACCTACGAGCAGTACTTC	CASKTTGPGTYEQYF
TRBV7-2	TRBJ1-3	TRBD1	TGTGCCAGCAGCCCTGACAGGGCCTCAAGAAACACCATATATTTT	CASSPDRASRNTIYF
TRBV6-5	TRBJ1-1	NA	TGTGCCAGCAGTTACTCCCCAACACCCGTGAACACTGAAGCTTTCTTT	CASSYSPTPVNTEAFF
TRBV10-3	TRBJ1-6	NA	TGTGCCATCAGTGAGTCGGGAGAGTCACCCCTCCACTTT	CAISESGESPLHF
TRBV7-3	TRBJ2-7	TRBD2	TGTGCCAGCAGCTTTGGGACTAGTCGAGCCTACGAGCAGTACTTC	CASSFGTSRAYEQYF
TRBV6-5	TRBJ2-3	NA	TGTGCCAGCAGCCTGGGCCCGAAAGATACGCAGTATTTT	CASSLGPKDTQYF
TRBV28	TRBJ2-7	NA	TGTGCCAGCAGTTTACAGGGATTTCCCTACGAGCAGTACTTC	CASSLQGFPYEQYF
TRBV7-2	TRBJ1-6	TRBD1	TGTGCCAGCAGCTTAGACAGGGGGCGTAATTCACCCCTCCACTTT	CASSLDRGRNSPLHF
TRBV15	TRBJ1-5	TRBD1	TGTGCCACCAGCAGAGGTAGACAGGGGATAGATCAGCCCCAGCATTTT	CATSRGRQGIDQPQHF
TRBV7-2	TRBJ1-5	TRBD1	TGTGCCAGCAGGCCACAGGGGTCTCGGGATCAGCCCCAGCATTTT	CASRPQGSRDQPQHF